This T cell receptor (beta chain) is drawn from a study of CD8+ T cells in alopecia areata. Indicated treatment: oral pan-JAK inhibitor, 5-10 mg twice daily. J was trimmed by 7 bases and V by 2 bases; bases with no gene match: 7. CDR3 size: 15 residues. The germline gives CDR1 SEHNR, CDR2 FQNEAQ (reference sequence). Reverse transcribed after extraction, RNA yielded cDNA as the sequencing template. TCRdb keeps only in-frame clones here, not all; method: immunoSEQ multiplex PCR. This sample has hundreds of thousands of clones; 35% to 40% occur once, and the top ten carry around 0.48%. The source of this sequence is a human donor with alopecia areata. Sequenced material: CD4+ T cells sorted from blood, taken at approximately week 30, from a patient treated with tofacitinib. V and J are TRBV7-9 and TRBJ2-1; 8 positions agree with TRBD2. The CDR3 DNA reads TGTGCCAGCAGCTTAAACTTCGGCGGGGGGAATGAGCAGTTCTTC. This translates into CASSLNFGGGNEQFF.